This TCR beta chain was sequenced in a study of blood T cell repertoires in COVID-19. Study-wide background: Both acute and convalescent COVID-19 samples were obtained from the United States, Italy and Spain. Sample material is recorded as cDNA or gDNA derived from T cells, B-cell-depleted T cells, or PBMCs.

The method was immunoSEQ multiplex PCR; TCRdb's version includes in-frame clones alone and lacks a portion of them. The sample carries a few hundred thousand clones, roughly 86% recorded once. Categorization into cohorts depended on clinical history that participants reported. Two negative PCRs, clearance, or symptom resolution were required of recovered Cohort 3 donors. J lost 0 bases, V lost 2 bases, and 0 bases had no gene match. CDR3 length: 15 residues. Looked up from germline, CDR1 is MDHEN and CDR2 is SYDVKM. The TCR comes from a young woman who had recovered from COVID-19. This chain links TRBV28 with TRBJ2-7, with 11 nucleotides matching TRBD1. Sequencing used PBMCs or T cells enriched from blood (not recorded which). The CDR3 reads CASSLGTGGSYEQYF. Here the CDR3 DNA reads TGTGCCAGCAGTTTAGGGACAGGGGGCTCCTACGAGCAGTACTTC.